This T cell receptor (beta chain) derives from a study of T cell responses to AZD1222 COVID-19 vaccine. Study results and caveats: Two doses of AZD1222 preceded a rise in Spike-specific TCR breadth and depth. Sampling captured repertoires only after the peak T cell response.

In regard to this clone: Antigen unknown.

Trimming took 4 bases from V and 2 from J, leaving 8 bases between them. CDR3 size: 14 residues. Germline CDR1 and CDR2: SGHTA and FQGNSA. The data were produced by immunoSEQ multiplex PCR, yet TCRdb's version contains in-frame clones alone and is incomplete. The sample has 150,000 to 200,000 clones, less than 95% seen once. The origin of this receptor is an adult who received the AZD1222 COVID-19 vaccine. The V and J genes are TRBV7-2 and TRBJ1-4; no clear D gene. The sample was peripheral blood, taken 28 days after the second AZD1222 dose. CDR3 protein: CASSSFGTNEKLFF. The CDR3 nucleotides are TGTGCCAGCAGCTCATTTGGCACTAATGAAAAACTGTTTTTT.